This T cell receptor (beta chain) came from a study of shared clonotypes between healthy human individuals. About the study: The plates for each donor numbered three CD4 naive, three CD4 memory, two CD8 naive and one CD8 memory. Study findings and constraints: An anticipated effect of sequencing depth on clonotype sharing among donors was recognized.

To note about this clone: Its antigen is still unknown.

Profiled with immunoSEQ multiplex PCR; TCRdb holds only in-frame clones, not every one. The repertoire holds some 2,000,000 clones, with almost 96% as singletons. V was clipped by 1 base and J by 2 bases, with 12 bases between them. CDR1 and CDR2 from the germline V gene are SGHDT and YYEEEE. The CDR3 covers 15 residues. V and J are TRBV5-6 and TRBJ1-1, with D perhaps TRBD1 (6 bases). This sequence originates from a man younger than 35 in good health. The sequencing sample was made of naive CD4+ T cells sorted from blood. Subset noted: CD45RA+ positively selected. The CDR3 here is CASSLRRTANTEAFF. The CDR3 DNA reads TGTGCCAGCAGCTTGCGTAGGACAGCCAACACTGAAGCTTTCTTT.